The 11 T cell receptor beta chains listed next were all sequenced from one sample in a study of T cells after yellow fever vaccination. From the 5' RACE reads, TCRdb called clonotypes with MiXCR, one entry per CDR3 protein. The sample has 30,000 or so distinct CDR3 sequences; 6.6% are singletons. The starting material was PBMCs, either bulk or a sorted T-cell subset (CD4+, CD8+, memory, or dextramer-sorted; not recorded which), obtained on the day of the first yellow fever vaccination. Receptor source: a young man who received the YFV17D yellow fever vaccine.

The chain employs TRBV6-2 or TRBV6-3 and TRBJ1-2, with D maybe TRBD1 (6 bases). The CDR3 spans 16 residues. Germline lookup yields CDR1 MNHEY and CDR2 SVGEGT. V was trimmed by 6 bases and J by 4 bases, leaving 21 bases between them. The CDR3 region is CASSQDGTTGFYGYTF. The CDR3 DNA reads as TGTGCCAGCAGCCAAGACGGGACAACGGGCTTCTATGGCTACACCTTC.

Turning to this clonotype: Possible read error: a much larger clone is one base away. The V gene is TRBV12-3 or TRBV12-4, the J gene TRBJ1-4; 11 bases line up with TRBD1. The CDR3 runs 15 residues. V dropped 4 bases and J dropped 7; count of bases not matched to a gene: 5. CDR3 sequence reads: CASSSGQGACEKLFF. The DNA for the CDR3 is TGTGCCAGCAGTTCCGGACAGGGGGCTTGTGAAAAACTGTTTTTT.

Ten or more counts support this clonotype. The junction differs from germline at one of its ends, possibly a read error. In DNA form, the CDR3 reads TGTGCCAGCAGTCAGGACAGGACCTCCGACGAGCAGTACTTC. Translation: CASSQDRTSDEQYF. The V gene is TRBV6-4, the J gene TRBJ2-7, with 7 bases fitting TRBD1. Germline assignment: CDR1 MRHNA and CDR2 SNTAGT. The CDR3 runs to 14 residues.

This clonotype has at least ten counts. The chain joins TRBV2 to TRBJ1-4; D gene ambiguous. V lost 1 base and J 7 bases, leaving 10 bases between the germline ends. The CDR3 extends over 14 amino acids. Per germline, CDR1 SNHLY and CDR2 FYNNEI. CDR3 protein: CASSEVIGPEKLFF. CDR3 nucleotides: TGTGCCAGCAGTGAAGTGATAGGGCCTGAAAAACTGTTTTTT.

This clonotype was seen ten or more times. The rearrangement links TRBV18 to TRBJ2-3; D gene ambiguous. Germline V gene data show CDR1 as KGHSH and CDR2 as LQKENI. This CDR3 comprises 12 residues. Trimming removed 3 bases at V and 5 bases at J, with 6 bases between. The CDR3 protein is CASSPLLDTQYF. The CDR3 DNA reads TGTGCCAGCTCACCTCTACTAGATACGCAGTATTTT.

The rearrangement joins TRBV5-4 to TRBJ2-6; D uncertain. V was trimmed by 3 bases and J by 4 bases, leaving 5 bases between them. Germline CDR1 reads SGHNT; CDR2 reads YYREEE (reference sequence). The CDR3 extends over 13 amino acids. CDR3 in amino acids: CASSSWGANVLTF. As DNA, the CDR3 is TGTGCCAGCAGCTCGTGGGGGGCCAACGTCCTGACTTTC.

This clonotype was recorded many times. The chain has TRBV20-1 and TRBJ2-1; 14 positions agree with TRBD2. The junction had 6 bases not matched to a gene; V was cut back by 6 bases and J by 5 bases. This CDR3 contains 15 residues. The germline V gene has CDR1 DFQATT and CDR2 SNEGSKA (reference sequence). CDR3 sequence (DNA): TGCAGTGCCGCTCGGACTAGCGGGGGGAACAATGAGCAGTTCTTC. Protein sequence: CSAARTSGGNNEQFF.

At least ten counts were recorded for this clonotype. The chain employs TRBV11-3 and TRBJ2-2; 8 bases line up with TRBD1. Germline values: CDR1 SGHNT, CDR2 YENEEA. The CDR3 covers 15 residues. The V and J ends lost 4 bases and 6 bases, in that order; junction bases with no gene match: 7. The CDR3 region is CASSWTGLRSGELFF. The DNA of the CDR3 is TGTGCCAGCAGCTGGACAGGGCTTAGGTCCGGGGAGCTGTTTTTT.

This clonotype has at least ten counts. This chain joins TRBV12-3 or TRBV12-4 and TRBJ1-4, with 10 nucleotides matching TRBD1. There are 14 residues in the CDR3. V shed 7 bases and J 5 bases; nucleotides not matched to a gene: 4. CDR3: CASTPGQGNEKLFF. In DNA form, the CDR3 reads TGTGCCAGCACCCCGGGACAGGGGAATGAAAAACTGTTTTTT.

This clonotype occurred many times. The chain is built from TRBV10-1 and TRBJ2-2, with D perhaps TRBD2 (6 bases). Germline CDR1 WNHNN, CDR2 SYGVQD (reference sequence). Between the trimmed V and J ends, which lost 5 bases and 4 bases, there was a span of 20 bases. The CDR3 consists of 17 residues. DNA of the CDR3: TGCGCCAGCAGTCGGGGGAAGGGGATCCGGAGCACCGGGGAGCTGTTTTTT. It codes for CASSRGKGIRSTGELFF.

This clonotype was found many times. The CDR3 loop reads CASSLQGATEKLFF. DNA of the CDR3: TGTGCCAGCAGCTTACAGGGGGCAACTGAAAAACTGTTTTTT. This chain joins TRBV5-4 and TRBJ1-4; 9 bases map to TRBD1. This CDR3 has 14 residues. V dropped 2 bases and J dropped 7; count of bases not matched to a gene: 3. The germline V gene has CDR1 SGHNT and CDR2 YYREEE (reference sequence).